This is a list of T cell receptor beta chains from one sample in a study of T-cell reconstitution after alpha-beta-depleted transplantation in children. TCRdb re-derived calls from the PCR reads in MiXCR, one entry per CDR3 protein. The data hold approximately 630,000 distinct CDR3 sequences, with less than 15% observed a single time. Here the sequenced sample was PBMCs, taken before TCRalphabeta/CD19-depleted stem cell transplant. The origin of the receptors is a girl aged 2 to 10 with congenital amegakaryocytic thrombocytopenia, due to receive a stem cell transplant. CDR3s include the opening cysteine and the closing phenylalanine or tryptophan. Each record gives: CDR3 length, D gene, V gene, clone size, J gene, CDR3 DNA, CDR3 protein. A D gene is named only where the DNA matches it firmly. Some rows mark clone size as missing; the rest say once, few, many or name a class of expanded clone.

length: 16
D: NA
V: TRBV6-1
size: NA
J: TRBJ1-6
DNA: TGTGCCAGCAGTACAGAGACGAGTTCCTATAATTCACCCCTCCACTTT
CDR3: CASSTETSSYNSPLHF

length: 15
D: NA
V: TRBV6-5
size: few
J: TRBJ1-1
DNA: TGTGCCAGCAGCCCGCCGTTTGGGGGGAGCACTGAAGCTTTCTTT
CDR3: CASSPPFGGSTEAFF

length: 14
D: NA
V: TRBV7-9
size: NA
J: TRBJ2-7
DNA: TGTGCCAGCAGCCCACAGGGAAAGCTATACGAGCAGTACTTC
CDR3: CASSPQGKLYEQYF

length: 13
D: NA
V: TRBV21-1
size: once
J: TRBJ2-5
DNA: TGTGCCAGACGAACAAAAAGGGAGGAGACCCAGTACTTC
CDR3: CARRTKREETQYF

length: 15
D: TRBD1
V: TRBV27
size: few
J: TRBJ2-7
DNA: TGTGCCAGCTCCCTCCGACAGGGGAGCTCCTACGAGCAGTACTTC
CDR3: CASSLRQGSSYEQYF

length: 16
D: NA
V: TRBV5-1
size: few
J: TRBJ2-2
DNA: TGCGCCAGCAGCCACATGGCGGGGGCGCGATCCGGGGAGCTGTTTTTT
CDR3: CASSHMAGARSGELFF

length: 15
D: NA
V: TRBV11-2
size: few
J: TRBJ2-1
DNA: TGTGCCAGCAGCCCCCCGCGGGTGACGAGCAATGAGCAGTTCTTC
CDR3: CASSPPRVTSNEQFF

length: 14
D: NA
V: TRBV6-5
size: few
J: TRBJ2-1
DNA: TGTGCCAGCAGTTACAGCGGGCCGGTGGGTGAGCAGTTCTTC
CDR3: CASSYSGPVGEQFF

length: 18
D: TRBD2
V: TRBV4-2
size: many
J: TRBJ2-1
DNA: TGTGCCAGCAGCCAAGTAAAGTCCTTAGCGGGGTCCTACAATGAGCAGTTCTTC
CDR3: CASSQVKSLAGSYNEQFF

length: 9
D: NA
V: TRBV20-1
size: many
J: TRBJ1-2
DNA: TGCAGTGCTAAGCGTGGCTACACCTTC
CDR3: CSAKRGYTF

length: 16
D: NA
V: TRBV12-5
size: NA
J: TRBJ2-7
DNA: TGTGCTAGTGGTTTGCCCCCCGGCAGCAATAGCTACGAGCAGTACTTC
CDR3: CASGLPPGSNSYEQYF

length: 18
D: TRBD2
V: TRBV13
size: NA
J: TRBJ2-2
DNA: TGTGCCAGCAGCCTAGCTCCCTGGGAGGGGAGCGACACCGGGGAGCTGTTTTTT
CDR3: CASSLAPWEGSDTGELFF

length: 17
D: TRBD2
V: TRBV7-2
size: many
J: TRBJ2-7
DNA: TGTGCCAGCAGCCCAACTTTCGGGACTAGCGGGAGTGCTGAGCAGTACTTC
CDR3: CASSPTFGTSGSAEQYF

length: 16
D: NA
V: TRBV7-2
size: NA
J: TRBJ2-1
DNA: TGTGCCAGCAGTTATCGGAGACTTTCCTTCTACAATGAGCAGTTCTTC
CDR3: CASSYRRLSFYNEQFF

length: 13
D: NA
V: TRBV29-1
size: few
J: TRBJ2-5
DNA: TGCAGCGTTGACCCCGGCAGGCAAGAGACCCAGTACTTC
CDR3: CSVDPGRQETQYF

length: 15
D: NA
V: TRBV12-3/TRBV12-4
size: NA
J: TRBJ2-5
DNA: TGTGCCAGCAGTTTTGCTTTCGGGGGAAAAGAGACCCAGTACTTC
CDR3: CASSFAFGGKETQYF

length: 14
D: NA
V: TRBV7-9
size: many
J: TRBJ2-7
DNA: TGTGCCAGCAGCCGGACGGAGCCTTCCTACGAGCAGTACTTC
CDR3: CASSRTEPSYEQYF

length: 19
D: TRBD2
V: TRBV14
size: many
J: TRBJ2-3
DNA: TGTGCCAGCAGCCCTCTCTGGGCTAGCGGGAGGGATACCACAGATACGCAGTATTTT
CDR3: CASSPLWASGRDTTDTQYF

length: 12
D: TRBD1
V: TRBV12-3/TRBV12-4
size: many
J: TRBJ2-7
DNA: TGTGCCAGCAGTTGGGACAGCTCCGAGCAGTACTTC
CDR3: CASSWDSSEQYF

length: 12
D: NA
V: TRBV12-3/TRBV12-4
size: few
J: TRBJ2-7
DNA: TGTGCCAGCAGCCCTTTGACCGGCGAGCAGTACTTC
CDR3: CASSPLTGEQYF

length: 17
D: NA
V: TRBV5-1
size: NA
J: TRBJ1-2
DNA: TGCGCCAGCAGCTGGTCGGAGGGGCACCCCTCGAACTATGGCTACACCTTC
CDR3: CASSWSEGHPSNYGYTF

length: 15
D: NA
V: TRBV14
size: many
J: TRBJ2-3
DNA: TGTGCCAGCAGCCAAACCTGGAGACACACAGATACGCAGTATTTT
CDR3: CASSQTWRHTDTQYF

length: 13
D: TRBD2
V: TRBV24-1
size: few
J: TRBJ2-3
DNA: TGTGCCACTTCGCGGGAGTCCGCGGATACGCAGTATTTT
CDR3: CATSRESADTQYF

length: 12
D: NA
V: TRBV12-3/TRBV12-4
size: many
J: TRBJ1-3
DNA: TGTGCCAGCAGTTTGGGGGAGGACACCATATATTTT
CDR3: CASSLGEDTIYF

length: 17
D: TRBD2
V: TRBV5-1
size: few
J: TRBJ2-1
DNA: TGCGCCAGCACTCGGACTAGCGGGGCCAGCTCCTACAATGAGCAGTTCTTC
CDR3: CASTRTSGASSYNEQFF

length: 11
D: NA
V: TRBV28
size: NA
J: TRBJ2-1
DNA: TGTGCCAGCAGTTTTGTTGGGTTGCAGTTCTTC
CDR3: CASSFVGLQFF

length: 14
D: TRBD2
V: TRBV6-1
size: NA
J: TRBJ2-1
DNA: TGTGCCAGCGCGGAGGTAGCGGGGAACAATGAGCAGTTCTTC
CDR3: CASAEVAGNNEQFF

length: 14
D: NA
V: TRBV20-1
size: few
J: TRBJ2-5
DNA: TGCAGTGCTCCCAGCGGGTGGTACCAAGAGACCCAGTACTTC
CDR3: CSAPSGWYQETQYF

length: 14
D: NA
V: TRBV11-2
size: few
J: TRBJ2-1
DNA: TGTGCCAGCAGGATGGAACGCACGTGGGGGCGGCAGTTCTTC
CDR3: CASRMERTWGRQFF

length: 19
D: TRBD1
V: TRBV20-1
size: few
J: TRBJ2-1
DNA: TGCAGTGCTAGATTCTCCACAGGGGGCAAAACGGCTACTCCCAATGAGCAGTTCTTC
CDR3: CSARFSTGGKTATPNEQFF

length: 18
D: NA
V: TRBV25-1
size: NA
J: TRBJ2-7
DNA: TGTGCCAGCAGTGACCGGACTTCGGGAGTATCCTTAGGCTACGAGCAGTACTTC
CDR3: CASSDRTSGVSLGYEQYF

length: 16
D: TRBD1
V: TRBV12-3/TRBV12-4
size: few
J: TRBJ2-1
DNA: TGTGCCAGCTCCAGAGGTAGTTTTACAGGGGGCAATGAGCAGTTCTTC
CDR3: CASSRGSFTGGNEQFF

length: 13
D: NA
V: TRBV24-1
size: few
J: TRBJ1-1
DNA: TGTGCCACCAGTGGTTACAGACACACTGAAGCTTTCTTT
CDR3: CATSGYRHTEAFF

length: 13
D: TRBD2
V: TRBV6-1
size: NA
J: TRBJ2-7
DNA: TGTGCCAGTCACGGACTAGCGGTGTACGAGCAGTACTTC
CDR3: CASHGLAVYEQYF

length: 16
D: NA
V: TRBV5-6
size: NA
J: TRBJ1-3
DNA: TGTGCCAGCAGCGTCTTGTTACTTAACTCTGGAAACACCATATATTTT
CDR3: CASSVLLLNSGNTIYF

length: 14
D: NA
V: TRBV15
size: many
J: TRBJ2-2
DNA: TGTGCCACCAGCAGAGGGGGGGCGGACGGGGAGCTGTTTTTT
CDR3: CATSRGGADGELFF

length: 13
D: NA
V: TRBV29-1
size: few
J: TRBJ2-1
DNA: TGCAGCGTTGAGGGCCGGGGGAGCAATGAGCAGTTCTTC
CDR3: CSVEGRGSNEQFF

length: 14
D: NA
V: TRBV5-1
size: few
J: TRBJ1-2
DNA: TGCGCCAGCTCTTCTTACCGAACAGACAGTGGCTACACCTTC
CDR3: CASSSYRTDSGYTF

length: 15
D: NA
V: TRBV12-3/TRBV12-4
size: NA
J: TRBJ2-6
DNA: TGTGCCAGCAGTTTGGGGTGGTACGGGGCCAACGTCCTGACTTTC
CDR3: CASSLGWYGANVLTF

length: 14
D: NA
V: TRBV5-5
size: many
J: TRBJ2-7
DNA: TGTGCCAGCAAAGTAGGCCAGGGAACCTACGAGCAGTACTTC
CDR3: CASKVGQGTYEQYF

length: 14
D: NA
V: TRBV29-1
size: many
J: TRBJ2-6
DNA: TGCAGCGTTTCCCTCTCCTCTGGGGCCAACGTCCTGACTTTC
CDR3: CSVSLSSGANVLTF

length: 17
D: TRBD2
V: TRBV20-1
size: many
J: TRBJ2-1
DNA: TGCAGTGCTAGAGTCCTCTTAGCGGGAGGGCCGTACAATGAGCAGTTCTTC
CDR3: CSARVLLAGGPYNEQFF

length: 12
D: NA
V: TRBV29-1
size: many
J: TRBJ1-1
DNA: TGCAGCGTTGAAGAGGGAGGCACTGAAGCTTTCTTT
CDR3: CSVEEGGTEAFF

length: 15
D: NA
V: TRBV7-8
size: few
J: TRBJ2-7
DNA: TGTGCCAGCAGCTTAATCACGGCCAGTGAGGACGAGCAGTACTTC
CDR3: CASSLITASEDEQYF

length: 15
D: NA
V: TRBV21-1
size: few
J: TRBJ2-7
DNA: TGTGCCAGCAGCAAGAACGACAGGTTCGGAGTAAAGCAGTACTTC
CDR3: CASSKNDRFGVKQYF

length: 16
D: TRBD1
V: TRBV7-3
size: few
J: TRBJ2-2
DNA: TGTGCCAGCAGCCGTGGCGGGACAGGGAACACCGGGGAGCTGTTTTTT
CDR3: CASSRGGTGNTGELFF

length: 19
D: TRBD2
V: TRBV11-1
size: NA
J: TRBJ2-2
DNA: TGTGCCAGCAGCCTAAGGGGGCTTAGCGGGAGTGGCACCACCGGGGAGCTGTTTTTT
CDR3: CASSLRGLSGSGTTGELFF